This TCR beta chain is drawn from a study of blood T cell repertoires in COVID-19. Germline CDR1 SQVTM, CDR2 ANQGSEA. The CDR3 runs to 15 residues. V lost 1 base to trimming and J lost 5 bases; unmatched junction nucleotides: 10. Original processing methods: Amplifying reference gene primers gave estimates of nucleated cell counts. TCRdb keeps only in-frame clones here, not all; method: immunoSEQ multiplex PCR. V and J calls and clone size are those listed in that table; D and trimming were worked out from the DNA. The sample yields tens of thousands of clones, about 72% seen once. What was sequenced was peripheral blood. The chain is built from TRBV29-1 and TRBJ2-7, with 8 positions matching TRBD2. The clonotype comes from a man aged 70-80 years with active or convalescent COVID-19. The CDR3 reads CSVEGGRGTSNEQYF. Written as DNA, the CDR3 is TGCAGCGTTGAAGGTGGGAGGGGGACTAGTAACGAGCAGTACTTC.